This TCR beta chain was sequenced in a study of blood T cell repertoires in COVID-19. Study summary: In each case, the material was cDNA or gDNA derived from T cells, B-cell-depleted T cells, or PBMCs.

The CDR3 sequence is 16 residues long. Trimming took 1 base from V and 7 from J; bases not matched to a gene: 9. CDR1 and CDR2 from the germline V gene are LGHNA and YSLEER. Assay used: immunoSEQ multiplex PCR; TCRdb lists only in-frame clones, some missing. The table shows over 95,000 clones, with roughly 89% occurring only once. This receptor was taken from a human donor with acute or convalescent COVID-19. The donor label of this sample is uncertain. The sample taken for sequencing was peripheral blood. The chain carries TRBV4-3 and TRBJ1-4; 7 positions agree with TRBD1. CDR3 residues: CASSQVLTGLVEKLFF. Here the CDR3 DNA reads TGCGCCAGCAGCCAAGTTCTGACAGGGTTAGTTGAAAAACTGTTTTTT.